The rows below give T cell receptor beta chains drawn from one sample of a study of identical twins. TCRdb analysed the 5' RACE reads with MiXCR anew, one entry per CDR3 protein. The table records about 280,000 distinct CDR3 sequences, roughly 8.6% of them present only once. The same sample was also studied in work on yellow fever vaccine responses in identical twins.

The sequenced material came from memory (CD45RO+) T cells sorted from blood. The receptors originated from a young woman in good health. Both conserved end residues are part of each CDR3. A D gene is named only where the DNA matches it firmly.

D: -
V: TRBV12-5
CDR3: CASGRDGTEAFF

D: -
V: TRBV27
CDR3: CASSMKQENSNQPQHF

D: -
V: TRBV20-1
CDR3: CSARDFRRYNSPLHF

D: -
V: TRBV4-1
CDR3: CASSQDRTSNEQFF

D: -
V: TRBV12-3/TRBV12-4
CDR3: CASSLGSADTQYF

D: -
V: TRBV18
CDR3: CASSQLGQPQHF

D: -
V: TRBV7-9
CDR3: CASSPQGRNNEQFF

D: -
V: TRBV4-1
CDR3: CASSLGYPSPYEQYF

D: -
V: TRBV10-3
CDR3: CAISGKAQETQYF

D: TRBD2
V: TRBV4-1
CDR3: CASSGRTSGVVDEQFF

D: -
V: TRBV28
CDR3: CASSFGVHGYTF

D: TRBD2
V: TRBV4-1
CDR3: CASSRDLGGSGSHNEQFF

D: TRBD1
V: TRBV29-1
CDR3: CSVGGSGGRSYF

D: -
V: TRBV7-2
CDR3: CASSLYSQTNYEQYF

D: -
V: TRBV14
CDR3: CASSQDRRRSTDTQYF

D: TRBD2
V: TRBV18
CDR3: CASSPTSGNTGELFF

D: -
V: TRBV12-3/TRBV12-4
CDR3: CASSLGQDNEKLFF

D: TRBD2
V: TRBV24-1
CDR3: CATSALAGGLEHNEQFF

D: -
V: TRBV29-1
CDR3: CSVSTGSRYEQYF

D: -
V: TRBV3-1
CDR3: CASTFQGLRNEQFF

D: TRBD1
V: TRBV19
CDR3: CASSIAYTGGTEAFF

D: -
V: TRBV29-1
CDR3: CSVEDQARNGYTF

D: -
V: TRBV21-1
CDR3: CASSLAGDHEQYF

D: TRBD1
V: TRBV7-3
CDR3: CASSLIGQGTEQFF

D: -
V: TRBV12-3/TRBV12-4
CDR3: CASSFRETQYF

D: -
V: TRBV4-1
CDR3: CASSRGYLDEQFF

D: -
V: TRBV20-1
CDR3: CSAQKAVMGFMQPQHF

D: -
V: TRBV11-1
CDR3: CASSLRTGPGLVATGELFF

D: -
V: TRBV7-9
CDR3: CASSLTDDTGELFF

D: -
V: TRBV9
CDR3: CASSVGRQGAYEQYF

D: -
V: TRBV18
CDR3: CASVHNQQGSGYTF

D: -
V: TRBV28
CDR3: CASSSGPYGYTF

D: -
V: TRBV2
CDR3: CASRDIHTLLETQYF

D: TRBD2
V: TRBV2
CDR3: CASRTEIGTSGYNEQFF

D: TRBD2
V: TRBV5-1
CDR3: CASSQGLRAGGNSYEQYF

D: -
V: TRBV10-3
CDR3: CAIRPGEGTNEKLFF

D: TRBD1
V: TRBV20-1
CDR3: CSARPPPGQGAINEQFF

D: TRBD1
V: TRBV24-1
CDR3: CATSDFKTGYFQETQYF

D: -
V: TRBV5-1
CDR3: CASSLAGRQQETQYF

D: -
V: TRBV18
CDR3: CASSPGFGSGNTIYF

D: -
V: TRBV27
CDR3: CASSGRTNEKLFF

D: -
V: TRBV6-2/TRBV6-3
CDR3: CASSYMASAETQYF

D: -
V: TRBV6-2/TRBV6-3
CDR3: CASSWGAGHQPQHF

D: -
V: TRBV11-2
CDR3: CASTRHPRSYEQYF

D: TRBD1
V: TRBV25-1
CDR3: CASSERGQSSYEQYF

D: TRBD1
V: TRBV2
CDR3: CASSATGINEKLFF

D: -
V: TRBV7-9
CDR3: CASSLGQHSYEQYF

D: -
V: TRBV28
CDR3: CASNPTTQETQYF

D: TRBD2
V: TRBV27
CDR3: CAHGVAGSNEQFF

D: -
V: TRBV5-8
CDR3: CASSLEGSSYNSPLHF

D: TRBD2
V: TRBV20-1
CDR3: CSAKTSGRDTGELFF